A selection of T cell receptor beta chains follows, all from one sample in a study of cytomegalovirus exposure and HLA in healthy donors. Clones were read by immunoSEQ multiplex PCR, and TCRdb kept only the in-frame ones, dropping some. The sample holds some 170,000 clones, approximately 72% seen once. Source material: PBMCs. These receptors were collected from a human donor in good health. The CDR3 runs from the conserved cysteine through the conserved F or W. The D gene is left open where the match is weak. Clone size is shown for a subset of rows, as once, few, many or a class of expanded clone.

TGTGCCAGCAGTTTGATGGCGGGGGGCTTGGGGGAGCAGTACTTC	CASSLMAGGLGEQYF	TRBV27	TRBJ2-7	few	TRBD2
TGTGCCAGCAGCCCCCATGCCGGGGAGCTGTTTTTT	CASSPHAGELFF	TRBV9	TRBJ2-2	NA	NA
TGCGCCAGCAGCTTGCGCGGGGATGAAGCTTTCTTT	CASSLRGDEAFF	TRBV5-1	TRBJ1-1	NA	NA
TGTGCCATCAGAGCTCCGGGACAGGGGGCGAATTCACCCCTCCACTTT	CAIRAPGQGANSPLHF	TRBV10-3	TRBJ1-6	once	TRBD1
TGTGCCAGCAGCTTTGGGCTAGCGGGTGAGGTTGCCTACGAGCAGTACTTC	CASSFGLAGEVAYEQYF	TRBV5-4	TRBJ2-7	NA	TRBD2
TGTGCCAGCAGCCCCGGACTCAGCTCCTACGAGCAGTACTTC	CASSPGLSSYEQYF	TRBV5-4	TRBJ2-7	NA	NA
TGCAGCGTTACGGGACAGGGTGACGAAAAACTGTTTTTT	CSVTGQGDEKLFF	TRBV29-1	TRBJ1-4	once	TRBD1
TGTGCCAGCAGCTGGGGGACAGGGATGAACACTGAAGCTTTCTTT	CASSWGTGMNTEAFF	TRBV5-6	TRBJ1-1	few	TRBD1
TGTGCCAGCAGGGTACAGTTTAGCACAGATACGCAGTATTTT	CASRVQFSTDTQYF	TRBV2	TRBJ2-3	NA	NA
TGTGCCAGCAGTTACCTCGGAGCTAACTATGGCCACACCTTC	CASSYLGANYGHTF	TRBV6-6	TRBJ1-2	NA	NA
TGTGCCAGCAGCTTAGAGTTTATGGCAGGGGCGCGCTTCGAGCAGTACTTC	CASSLEFMAGARFEQYF	TRBV7-8	TRBJ2-7	NA	NA
TGTGCCAGTAGTATAGTCATGAACACTGAAGCTTTCTTT	CASSIVMNTEAFF	TRBV19	TRBJ1-1	NA	NA
TGTGCCAGCAGCTTAGTAGGTCGGGGAGGGAACACTGAAGCTTTCTTT	CASSLVGRGGNTEAFF	TRBV11-2	TRBJ1-1	NA	NA
TGTGCCAGCAGGGGACTAGCGGGGAACAATGAGCAGTTCTTC	CASRGLAGNNEQFF	TRBV6-5	TRBJ2-1	few	TRBD2
TGTGCCAGCAGTCAACAGGGTGGAAACACCATATATTTT	CASSQQGGNTIYF	TRBV7-8	TRBJ1-3	NA	NA
TGCGCCAGCAGCTCCAGGGTTGGGAACACTGAAGCTTTCTTT	CASSSRVGNTEAFF	TRBV5-1	TRBJ1-1	NA	NA
TGTGCCAGTAGACTAGAGGGGGCTCGAGAGCAGTACTTC	CASRLEGAREQYF	TRBV19	TRBJ2-7	NA	TRBD1
TGTGCCCCCTTGTGGGAGGGCGCGGACTACGAGCAGTACTTC	CAPLWEGADYEQYF	TRBV7-7	TRBJ2-7	NA	TRBD2
TGCGCCAGCAGCCTGTCAAGGGGCACTGAAGCTTTCTTT	CASSLSRGTEAFF	TRBV4-1	TRBJ1-1	NA	NA
TGTGCCAGCAGCAACCAACTAGCGGGGGGACGTTACGAGCAGTACTTC	CASSNQLAGGRYEQYF	TRBV21-1	TRBJ2-7	few	NA
TGTGCCACCAGCAGAGAGGGGGCCGGAGAGACCCAGTACTTC	CATSREGAGETQYF	TRBV15	TRBJ2-5	NA	NA
TGTGCCAGCAGCCCTATGACGGAGGGAAATGAAAAACTGTTTTTT	CASSPMTEGNEKLFF	TRBV5-6	TRBJ1-4	NA	NA
TGTGCCAGCAGCGCGTTACCGGGACTAGCGGGGACTAGCACAGATACGCAGTATTTT	CASSALPGLAGTSTDTQYF	TRBV14	TRBJ2-3	NA	TRBD2
TGTGCCAGCAGGAGCAGGGGGGGCACAGATACGCAGTATTTT	CASRSRGGTDTQYF	TRBV5-4	TRBJ2-3	NA	NA
TGTGCCAGCAGTAGACAGGGGGCCTACGAGCAGTACTTC	CASSRQGAYEQYF	TRBV5-6	TRBJ2-7	NA	TRBD1
TGTGCAAGACCCGACTACCCGGACGGCTGCACTGAAGCTTTCTTT	CARPDYPDGCTEAFF	TRBV12-2	TRBJ1-1	few	NA
TGTGCCAGCAAGGCTGGACTAGCGGGGGCCTCAGCCAAAAACATTCAGTACTTC	CASKAGLAGASAKNIQYF	TRBV2	TRBJ2-4	NA	TRBD2
TGTGCCAGCAGTGACAGTCCTAACTATGGCTACACCTTC	CASSDSPNYGYTF	TRBV2	TRBJ1-2	few	NA
TGTGCCAGCAGCTTAGGGACAGGGGCGAGGGGCTACACCTTC	CASSLGTGARGYTF	TRBV7-9	TRBJ1-2	NA	TRBD1
TGTGCCAGCAGCTCGGCGGATAGCAATCAGCCCCAGCATTTT	CASSSADSNQPQHF	TRBV7-9	TRBJ1-5	NA	NA
TGTGCCAGCAGCCCAGGTGGGGGCAGTTACAATGAGCAGTTCTTC	CASSPGGGSYNEQFF	TRBV7-2	TRBJ2-1	NA	NA